The rows below give T cell receptor beta chains drawn from one sample of a study of shared clonotypes between healthy human individuals. Data came from immunoSEQ multiplex PCR; TCRdb stores just in-frame clones and leaves some out. The sample shows over a million clones, around three quarters of them seen only once. The sequencing input was memory CD4+ T cells from PBMCs. These receptors were collected from a man in his late teens or twenties in good health. Some clones in this sample may be carry-over from other donors' samples. The CDR3 runs from the conserved cysteine through the conserved F or W. Each record gives: V gene, J gene, CDR3 protein.

TRBV2	TRBJ1-4	CASSPTRLSNEKLFF
TRBV7-9	TRBJ1-5	CASSLSASNQPQHF
TRBV29-1	TRBJ2-1	CSVRQGNEQFF
TRBV30	TRBJ1-1	CAAGPNQEAFF
TRBV6-1	TRBJ1-2	CASSEAGQTYGYTF
TRBV7-2	TRBJ2-7	CASRHQREPPYEQYF
TRBV6-5	TRBJ1-6	CASSYSGGDNSPLHF
TRBV9	TRBJ2-1	CASTLTGGSYNEQFF
TRBV20-1	TRBJ2-1	CSARRYNEQFF
TRBV6-6	TRBJ2-1	CAGGRGEDNEQFF
TRBV18	TRBJ1-1	CASSPNRGRGTEAFF
TRBV5-8	TRBJ2-5	CASSVGRRYQETQYF
TRBV4-1	TRBJ2-7	CASSRTSGPTYEQYF
TRBV18	TRBJ1-1	CASSAWGSDTEAFF
TRBV29-1	TRBJ1-2	CSVQPGTGAYGYTF
TRBV14	TRBJ1-2	CASSRDSFNYGYTF
TRBV6-5	TRBJ1-4	CASSYSSGQGPGKLFF
TRBV12-5	TRBJ2-7	CASGLLRGLFYSYEQYF
TRBV27	TRBJ1-6	CASSFSAPSFSYNSPLHF